These T cell receptor beta chains were read from a single sample in a study of beta chain features in type 1 diabetes. Data came from immunoSEQ multiplex PCR; TCRdb stores just in-frame clones and leaves some out. Of about 180,000 clones listed, almost 8% are singletons. The sequenced sample consisted of central memory CD4+ T cells from blood. These receptors were collected from a man aged 18 to 29 with type 1 diabetes. The CDR3 runs from the conserved cysteine through the conserved F or W. Fields, in order: V gene, J gene, clone size, CDR3 protein. Clone sizes are given selectively: once, few, many, or a class where the clone is expanded.

v_call: TRBV6-1; j_call: TRBJ2-3; clone_size: few; cdr3_aa: CASSEVGIAGGVDTQYF
v_call: TRBV6-1; j_call: TRBJ1-2; clone_size: few; cdr3_aa: CASSLQLYTF
v_call: TRBV5-1; j_call: TRBJ2-1; clone_size: few; cdr3_aa: CASSPSGSSGGYNEQFF
v_call: TRBV4-3; j_call: TRBJ2-7; clone_size: many; cdr3_aa: CASSRDRESYEQYF
v_call: TRBV29-1; j_call: TRBJ2-3; clone_size: many; cdr3_aa: CSVPPPGGESTDTQYF
v_call: TRBV7-2; j_call: TRBJ2-1; clone_size: few; cdr3_aa: CASSRGDSRPDEQFF
v_call: TRBV7-2; j_call: TRBJ2-1; clone_size: few; cdr3_aa: CASSPTGTKSYNEQFF
v_call: TRBV28; j_call: TRBJ1-1; clone_size: .; cdr3_aa: CASIKNTGLLTEAFF
v_call: TRBV29-1; j_call: TRBJ2-5; clone_size: many; cdr3_aa: CSVGTNSQETQYF
v_call: TRBV5-4; j_call: TRBJ2-2; clone_size: few; cdr3_aa: CASSSPSAGLNTGELFF
v_call: TRBV7-2; j_call: TRBJ2-1; clone_size: many; cdr3_aa: CASSSLGLAGGNKQFF
v_call: TRBV28; j_call: TRBJ1-1; clone_size: few; cdr3_aa: CASSSPGGGREAFF
v_call: TRBV28; j_call: TRBJ2-3; clone_size: .; cdr3_aa: CASSDRYRDTDTQYF
v_call: TRBV20-1; j_call: TRBJ2-5; clone_size: few; cdr3_aa: CSAEGGETQYF
v_call: TRBV29-1; j_call: TRBJ2-3; clone_size: .; cdr3_aa: CSVEQEGTDTQYF
v_call: TRBV9; j_call: TRBJ2-3; clone_size: .; cdr3_aa: CASSRGGGRGTDTQYF
v_call: TRBV19; j_call: TRBJ1-2; clone_size: few; cdr3_aa: CASTLRTARKSHYGYTF
v_call: TRBV5-4; j_call: TRBJ2-5; clone_size: few; cdr3_aa: CASSLGTSGDEETQYF
v_call: TRBV18; j_call: TRBJ2-7; clone_size: .; cdr3_aa: CASSPNGISHEQYF
v_call: TRBV20-1; j_call: TRBJ2-7; clone_size: few; cdr3_aa: CSARDRGEQYF
v_call: TRBV27; j_call: TRBJ1-2; clone_size: .; cdr3_aa: CASSSPPGQGGYGYTF
v_call: TRBV29-1; j_call: TRBJ1-3; clone_size: .; cdr3_aa: CSVQSSGNTIYF
v_call: TRBV28; j_call: TRBJ2-1; clone_size: many; cdr3_aa: CASCWTSGIAEQFF
v_call: TRBV12-5; j_call: TRBJ2-2; clone_size: few; cdr3_aa: CASASFPGSGELFF
v_call: TRBV5-1; j_call: TRBJ2-2; clone_size: few; cdr3_aa: CASSLRTSGGPNTGELFF
v_call: TRBV7-9; j_call: TRBJ1-4; clone_size: few; cdr3_aa: CASSSRGGVGNEKLFF
v_call: TRBV25-1; j_call: TRBJ1-1; clone_size: few; cdr3_aa: CASSEGGRTEAFF
v_call: TRBV19; j_call: TRBJ2-3; clone_size: .; cdr3_aa: CASSRSGGSTDTQYF
v_call: TRBV30; j_call: TRBJ2-7; clone_size: few; cdr3_aa: CAWSSRDSYEQYF
v_call: TRBV29-1; j_call: TRBJ2-7; clone_size: .; cdr3_aa: CSVDLGGTYEQYF
v_call: TRBV15; j_call: TRBJ2-5; clone_size: .; cdr3_aa: CASGQGHQETQYF
v_call: TRBV7-2; j_call: TRBJ2-5; clone_size: .; cdr3_aa: CASSLGQIQETQYF
v_call: TRBV5-1; j_call: TRBJ1-1; clone_size: .; cdr3_aa: CASSLGLAGRGTEAFF
v_call: TRBV28; j_call: TRBJ2-1; clone_size: .; cdr3_aa: CASSRTGTYNEQFF
v_call: TRBV30; j_call: TRBJ2-3; clone_size: few; cdr3_aa: CAWSSMKRTSTDTQYF
v_call: TRBV19; j_call: TRBJ2-1; clone_size: few; cdr3_aa: CASNRVQGIGEQFF
v_call: TRBV28; j_call: TRBJ1-5; clone_size: few; cdr3_aa: CASLGGDVSNQPQHF
v_call: TRBV5-1; j_call: TRBJ2-3; clone_size: once; cdr3_aa: CASSLATDYSTDTQYF
v_call: TRBV2; j_call: TRBJ2-1; clone_size: .; cdr3_aa: CASSRGELVAQFF
v_call: TRBV5-4; j_call: TRBJ1-4; clone_size: .; cdr3_aa: CASSLGGLNEKLFF
v_call: TRBV7-9; j_call: TRBJ2-1; clone_size: few; cdr3_aa: CASSSPGGTNSNEQFF
v_call: TRBV6-5; j_call: TRBJ2-3; clone_size: .; cdr3_aa: CASSYPGTDTQYF
v_call: TRBV6-1; j_call: TRBJ2-4; clone_size: .; cdr3_aa: CASSELGVAGKNIQYF
v_call: TRBV29-1; j_call: TRBJ1-4; clone_size: many; cdr3_aa: CSVRGGALEKLFF
v_call: TRBV28; j_call: TRBJ2-7; clone_size: .; cdr3_aa: CASSSMTGGDYEQYF
v_call: TRBV20-1; j_call: TRBJ2-7; clone_size: .; cdr3_aa: CSPKQGNEQYF
v_call: TRBV27; j_call: TRBJ2-1; clone_size: .; cdr3_aa: CASSLYGTDYNEQFF
v_call: TRBV19; j_call: TRBJ1-5; clone_size: .; cdr3_aa: CASSNQGTFGNQPQHF
v_call: TRBV30; j_call: TRBJ2-1; clone_size: many; cdr3_aa: CAWSLERTREKQFF
v_call: TRBV7-2; j_call: TRBJ1-4; clone_size: .; cdr3_aa: CASSPQTGDTNEKLFF
v_call: TRBV5-1; j_call: TRBJ2-3; clone_size: .; cdr3_aa: CASSRWTGDRLTDTQYF
v_call: TRBV9; j_call: TRBJ1-2; clone_size: .; cdr3_aa: CASSVANRGRLYGYTF
v_call: TRBV9; j_call: TRBJ2-7; clone_size: few; cdr3_aa: CASSGIGQGAGEQYF
v_call: TRBV5-1; j_call: TRBJ2-7; clone_size: .; cdr3_aa: CASSLASGVSYEQYF
v_call: TRBV19; j_call: TRBJ2-1; clone_size: few; cdr3_aa: CASTLAGSYNEQFF
v_call: TRBV7-9; j_call: TRBJ2-5; clone_size: few; cdr3_aa: CASSPGVGPQETQYF
v_call: TRBV4-3; j_call: TRBJ1-3; clone_size: many; cdr3_aa: CASSQRTGGSGNTIYF
v_call: TRBV6-5; j_call: TRBJ1-6; clone_size: few; cdr3_aa: CASSAPSTGSLHF
v_call: TRBV6-5; j_call: TRBJ1-1; clone_size: .; cdr3_aa: CASSPGQDLNTEAFF